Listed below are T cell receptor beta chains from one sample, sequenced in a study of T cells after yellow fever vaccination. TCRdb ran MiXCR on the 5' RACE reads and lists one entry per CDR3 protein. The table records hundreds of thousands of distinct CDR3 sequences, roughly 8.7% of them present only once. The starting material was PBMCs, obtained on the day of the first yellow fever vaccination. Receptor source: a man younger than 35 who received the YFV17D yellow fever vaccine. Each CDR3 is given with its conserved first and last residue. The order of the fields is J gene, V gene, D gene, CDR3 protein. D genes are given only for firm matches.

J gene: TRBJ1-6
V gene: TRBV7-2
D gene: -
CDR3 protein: CASSPDSGFGSPLHF

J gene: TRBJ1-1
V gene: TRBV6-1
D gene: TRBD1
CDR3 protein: CASSKQGRDTEAFF

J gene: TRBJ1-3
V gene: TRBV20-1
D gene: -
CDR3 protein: CSASPGNTIYF

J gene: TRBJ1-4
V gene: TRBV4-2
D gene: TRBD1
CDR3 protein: CASSQDPRGQANEKLFF

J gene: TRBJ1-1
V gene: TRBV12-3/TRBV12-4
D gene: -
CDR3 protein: CASSFRDEGEAFF

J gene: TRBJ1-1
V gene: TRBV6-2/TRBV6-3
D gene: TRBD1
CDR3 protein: CASSNIRWGTGEAFF

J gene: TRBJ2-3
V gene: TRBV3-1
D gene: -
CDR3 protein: CASSQSTSGADTQYF

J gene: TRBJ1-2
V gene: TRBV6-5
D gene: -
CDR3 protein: CASSYSRGYGYTF

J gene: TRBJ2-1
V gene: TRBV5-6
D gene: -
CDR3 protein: CASSLFMGPGPAIGQFF

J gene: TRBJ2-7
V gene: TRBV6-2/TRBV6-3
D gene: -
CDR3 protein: CASRVRTVTYEQYF

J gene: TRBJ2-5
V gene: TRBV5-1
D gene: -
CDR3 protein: CASSSGAGNQETQYF

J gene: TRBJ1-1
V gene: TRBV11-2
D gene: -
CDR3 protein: CASSLGRDPLVAFF

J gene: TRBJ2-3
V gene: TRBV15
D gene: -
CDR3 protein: CATSRALITDTQYF

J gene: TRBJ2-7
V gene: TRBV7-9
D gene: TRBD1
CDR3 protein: CASSSGQGDHEQYF

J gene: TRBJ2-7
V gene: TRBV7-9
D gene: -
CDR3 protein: CASSSGMGESYEQYF

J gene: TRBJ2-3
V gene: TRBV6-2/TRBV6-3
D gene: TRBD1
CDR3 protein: CASTDRDGLDTQYF

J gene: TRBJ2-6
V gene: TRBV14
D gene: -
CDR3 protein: CASRVTSFSGANVLTF

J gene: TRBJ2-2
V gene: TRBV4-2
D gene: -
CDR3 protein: CASSQEVGTAGTGELFF